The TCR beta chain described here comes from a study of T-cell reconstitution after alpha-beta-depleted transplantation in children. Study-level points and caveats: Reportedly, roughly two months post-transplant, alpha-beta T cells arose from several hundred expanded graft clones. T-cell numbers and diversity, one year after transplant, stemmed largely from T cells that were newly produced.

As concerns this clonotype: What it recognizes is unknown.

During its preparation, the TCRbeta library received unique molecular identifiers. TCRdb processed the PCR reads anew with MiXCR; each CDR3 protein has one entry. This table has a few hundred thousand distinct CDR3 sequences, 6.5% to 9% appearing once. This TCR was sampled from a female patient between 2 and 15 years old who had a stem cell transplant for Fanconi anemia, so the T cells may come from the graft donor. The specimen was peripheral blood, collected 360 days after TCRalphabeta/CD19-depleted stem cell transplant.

CDR3: CASSLEGQAFF. CDR3 in DNA: TGTGCCAGCTCACTGGAGGGGCAAGCTTTCTTT. V and J are TRBV18 and TRBJ1-1; D possibly corresponds to TRBD1 (5 bases). V was clipped by 4 bases and J by 9 bases, with 9 bases between them. The CDR3 has 11 amino acids. Per germline, CDR1 KGHSH and CDR2 LQKENI.